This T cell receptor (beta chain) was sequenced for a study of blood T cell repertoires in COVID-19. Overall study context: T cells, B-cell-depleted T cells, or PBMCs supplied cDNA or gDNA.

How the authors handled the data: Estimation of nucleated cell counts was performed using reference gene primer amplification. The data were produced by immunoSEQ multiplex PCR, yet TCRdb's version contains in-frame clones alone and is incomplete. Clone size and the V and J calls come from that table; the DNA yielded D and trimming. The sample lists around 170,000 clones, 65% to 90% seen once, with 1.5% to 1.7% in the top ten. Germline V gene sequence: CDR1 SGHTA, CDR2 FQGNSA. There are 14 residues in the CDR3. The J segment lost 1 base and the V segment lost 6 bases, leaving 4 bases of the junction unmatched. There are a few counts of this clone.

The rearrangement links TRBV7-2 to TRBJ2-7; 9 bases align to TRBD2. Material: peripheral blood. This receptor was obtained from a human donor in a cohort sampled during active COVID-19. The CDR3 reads CASSSSGVSYEQYF. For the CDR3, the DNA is TGTGCCAGCAGTTCTAGCGGGGTTTCCTACGAGCAGTACTTC.